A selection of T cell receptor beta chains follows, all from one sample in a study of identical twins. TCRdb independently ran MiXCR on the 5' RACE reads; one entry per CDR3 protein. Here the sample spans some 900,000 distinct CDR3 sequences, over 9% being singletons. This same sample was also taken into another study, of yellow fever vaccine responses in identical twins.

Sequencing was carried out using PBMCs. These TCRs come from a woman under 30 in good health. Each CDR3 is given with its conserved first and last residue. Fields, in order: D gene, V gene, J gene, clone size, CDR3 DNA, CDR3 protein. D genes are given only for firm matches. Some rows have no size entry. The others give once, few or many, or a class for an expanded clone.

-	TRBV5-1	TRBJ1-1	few	TGCGCCAGCAGCGATTCGAGGAGTGGTATTGGTAACACTGAAGCTTTCTTT	CASSDSRSGIGNTEAFF
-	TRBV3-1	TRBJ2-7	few	TGTGCCAGCAGCCAAGATGAGGGCTACGAGCAGTACTTC	CASSQDEGYEQYF
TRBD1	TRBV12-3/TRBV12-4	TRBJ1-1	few	TGTGCCAGCAGGGGACAGAGAGTGAACACTGAAGCTTTCTTT	CASRGQRVNTEAFF
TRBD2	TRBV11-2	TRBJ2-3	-	TGTGCCAGCAGCTTCGCTAGCGGGGTCACAGATACGCAGTATTTT	CASSFASGVTDTQYF
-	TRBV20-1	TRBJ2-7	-	TGCAGTGCTTCTCTAACAGTTATTCCCTCCTACGAGCAGTACTTC	CSASLTVIPSYEQYF
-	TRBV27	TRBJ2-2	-	TGTGCCAGCAGTTTATTCCAGTCCTTGAACACCGGGGAGCTGTTTTTT	CASSLFQSLNTGELFF
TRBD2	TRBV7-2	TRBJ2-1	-	TGTGCCAGCAGCTTATGGCAGCGGGAGAGGGGTGAGCAGTTCTTC	CASSLWQRERGEQFF
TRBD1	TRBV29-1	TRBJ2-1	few	TGCAGCGTTGGGGGGACAGGGGGCTACAATGAGCAGTTCTTC	CSVGGTGGYNEQFF
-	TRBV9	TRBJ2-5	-	TGTGCCAGCAGCGTAACCGGCCGGCAAGAGACCCAGTACTTC	CASSVTGRQETQYF
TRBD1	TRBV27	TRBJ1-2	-	TGTGCCAGCAGTCCCCTGACAGGGTATGGCTACACCTTC	CASSPLTGYGYTF
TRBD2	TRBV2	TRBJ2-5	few	TGTGCCAGCAGTGATAGGCGGGGGGGACAAGAGACCCAGTACTTC	CASSDRRGGQETQYF
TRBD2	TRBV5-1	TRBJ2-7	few	TGCGCCAGCAGCTTGAGGCGGGAGGGCCGCGGGGAGCAGTACTTC	CASSLRREGRGEQYF
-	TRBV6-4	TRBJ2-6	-	TGTGCCAGCAGTAAAAATCACGAGGGGGCCAACGTCCTGACTTTC	CASSKNHEGANVLTF
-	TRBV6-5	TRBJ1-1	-	TGTGCCAGCAGTTACATGGGGGTAGTGGGGATGAACACTGAAGCTTTCTTT	CASSYMGVVGMNTEAFF
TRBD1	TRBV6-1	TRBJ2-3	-	TGTGCCAGCAGTGAAAGAGAAACAGGGGCCGTGACAGATACGCAGTATTTT	CASSERETGAVTDTQYF
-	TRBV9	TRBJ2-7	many	TGTGCCAGCAGCCCCTCTAGCTTTAACGAGCAGTACTTC	CASSPSSFNEQYF
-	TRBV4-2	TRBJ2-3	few	TGTGCCAGCAGCGCCCCAGGAGGGGGGACAGATACGCAGTATTTT	CASSAPGGGTDTQYF
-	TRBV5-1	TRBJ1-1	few	TGCGCCAGCAGCTTGGAGTGGGCGTCGGCAGGGGAGAACACTGAAGCTTTCTTT	CASSLEWASAGENTEAFF
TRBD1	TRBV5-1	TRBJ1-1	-	TGCGCCAGCAGCTTGACTCCCAGACCGGGACAGGGGTGGGTCAGCACTGAAGCTTTCTTT	CASSLTPRPGQGWVSTEAFF
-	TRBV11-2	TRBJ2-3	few	TGTGCCAGCAGCTTAGAGTGGCCCACAGATACGCAGTATTTT	CASSLEWPTDTQYF
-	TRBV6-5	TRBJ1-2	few	TGTGCCAGCAGTTACTGGGGGGGCGGCTACACCTTC	CASSYWGGGYTF
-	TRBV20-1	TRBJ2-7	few	TGCAGTGCCATAGTCGCAGGACAAAACACCTACGAGCAGTACTTC	CSAIVAGQNTYEQYF